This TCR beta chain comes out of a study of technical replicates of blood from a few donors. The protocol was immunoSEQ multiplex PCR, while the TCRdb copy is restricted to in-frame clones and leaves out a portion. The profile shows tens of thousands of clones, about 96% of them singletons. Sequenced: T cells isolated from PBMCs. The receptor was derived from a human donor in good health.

The CDR3 here is CASSLARTSGAYEQYF. CDR3 nucleotide sequence: TGTGCCAGCAGCTTAGCCCGGACTAGCGGGGCCTACGAGCAGTACTTC. The chain joins TRBV7-9 to TRBJ2-7; 12 bases map to TRBD2. Looked up from germline, CDR1 is SEHNR and CDR2 is FQNEAQ (reference sequence). This CDR3 spans 16 amino acids. V trimming: 0 bases; J trimming: 2 bases; junction bases outside the gene matches: 2.